This is a list of T cell receptor beta chains from one sample in a study of T cells in Graves' hyperthyroidism and ophthalmopathy. TCRdb analysed the multiplex PCR reads with MiXCR anew, one entry per CDR3 protein. The table has 500,000 to 650,000 distinct CDR3 sequences, 14% seen once. The sample was blood. These receptors were collected from a woman aged 40 to 50 with Graves' hyperthyroidism. Each CDR3 is given with its conserved first and last residue. D genes are given only for firm matches. Clone sizes are given selectively: once, few, many, or a class where the clone is expanded.

v_gene: TRBV7-3
d_gene: TRBD2
abundance: few
j_gene: TRBJ2-3
CDR3nt: TGTGCCAGCAGCTCCGGGGGACTAGCGGGCACAGATACGCAGTATTTT
CDR3aa: CASSSGGLAGTDTQYF

v_gene: TRBV28
d_gene: .
abundance: .
j_gene: TRBJ1-4
CDR3nt: TGTGCCAGCACCACGGGTACCGAAAAACTGTTTTTT
CDR3aa: CASTTGTEKLFF

v_gene: TRBV19
d_gene: TRBD2
abundance: .
j_gene: TRBJ2-3
CDR3nt: TGTGCCAGTAGTAACCGACTAGCAAGGGATACGCAGTATTTT
CDR3aa: CASSNRLARDTQYF

v_gene: TRBV5-1
d_gene: .
abundance: many
j_gene: TRBJ1-6
CDR3nt: TGCGCCAGCAGCTTTACAACGAGGAATTCACCCCTCCACTTT
CDR3aa: CASSFTTRNSPLHF

v_gene: TRBV20-1
d_gene: TRBD1
abundance: few
j_gene: TRBJ2-7
CDR3nt: TGCAGTGCTAGAGTTCAATTGCGGACAGGGTATTCCTACGAGCAGTACTTC
CDR3aa: CSARVQLRTGYSYEQYF

v_gene: TRBV20-1
d_gene: .
abundance: .
j_gene: TRBJ2-5
CDR3nt: TGCAGTGCTAGAGTTGGACAGCAAGAGACCCAGTACTTC
CDR3aa: CSARVGQQETQYF

v_gene: TRBV6-2/TRBV6-3
d_gene: TRBD2
abundance: .
j_gene: TRBJ2-7
CDR3nt: TGTGCCAGCAGCCGACTAGCGGGAGGACACGAGCAGTACTTC
CDR3aa: CASSRLAGGHEQYF

v_gene: TRBV4-1
d_gene: .
abundance: .
j_gene: TRBJ1-3
CDR3nt: TGCGCCAGCAGCCAAGATCCCCCTAACTTCTCTGGAAACACCATATATTTT
CDR3aa: CASSQDPPNFSGNTIYF

v_gene: TRBV20-1
d_gene: .
abundance: .
j_gene: TRBJ1-1
CDR3nt: TGCAGTGCTCCGAAGAGAAGGGTCTCCCCTGAAGCTTTCTTT
CDR3aa: CSAPKRRVSPEAFF

v_gene: TRBV7-2
d_gene: TRBD2
abundance: many
j_gene: TRBJ2-1
CDR3nt: TGTGCCAGCAGCTTAGCGCTAGCGGGTAGTGAGCAGTTCTTC
CDR3aa: CASSLALAGSEQFF

v_gene: TRBV7-9
d_gene: TRBD1
abundance: few
j_gene: TRBJ2-7
CDR3nt: TGTGCCAGCAGTCAAGACAGGGGGCTTAACGAGCAGTACTTC
CDR3aa: CASSQDRGLNEQYF

v_gene: TRBV7-8
d_gene: .
abundance: many
j_gene: TRBJ2-7
CDR3nt: TGTGCCAGCAGCCATGGAGGGCCCGAGCAGTACTTC
CDR3aa: CASSHGGPEQYF

v_gene: TRBV7-2
d_gene: .
abundance: many
j_gene: TRBJ2-3
CDR3nt: TGTGCCAGCAGCTTAAATACGGGGTTGGGCACAGATACGCAGTATTTT
CDR3aa: CASSLNTGLGTDTQYF

v_gene: TRBV7-8
d_gene: .
abundance: many
j_gene: TRBJ1-1
CDR3nt: TGTGCCAGCAGCTCGCCGGAGGCCGTGAACACTGAAGCTTTCTTT
CDR3aa: CASSSPEAVNTEAFF